This T cell receptor (beta chain) was found in a study of human T cells and chemical hapten exposure. Study-wide background: Scalp application of diphenylcyclopropenone was performed weekly in patients across the entire approximately 24-week study. TCR yield per sample varied, mainly due to pooled library volumes. Broader study findings: There was no change with DPC sensitization in TCRs above 1 in 1000 frequency.

One entry per CDR3 protein results from TCRdb running MiXCR on the RACE reads. The profile covers 150,000 to 200,000 distinct CDR3 sequences, with 20% to 25% appearing a single time and less than 7% taken by the ten largest. In this sample, this clonotype turned up a few times. Its antigen is not known. The time point was: patch test 1, 2 weeks after DPC sensitization. Treatment noted: therapeutic diphenylcyclopropenone sensitization with weekly scalp DPC. Per the germline V gene, CDR1 is SGHRS and CDR2 is YFSETQ. There are 17 residues in the CDR3. The V and J ends lost 3 bases and 1 base, in that order; junction bases with no gene match: 2.

The chain links TRBV5-1 to TRBJ2-1; 15 positions agree with TRBD2. The sample here was whole blood, taken in connection with sensitization to the hapten diphenylcyclopropenone (DPC). The source of this sequence is a woman between 50 and 59 years old with alopecia areata. Some clones in this sample may be carry-over from other donors' samples. The CDR3 nucleotides read TGCGCCAGCAGCTGGACTAGCGGGAGGGGTTCCTACAATGAGCAGTTCTTC. Translating it yields CASSWTSGRGSYNEQFF.